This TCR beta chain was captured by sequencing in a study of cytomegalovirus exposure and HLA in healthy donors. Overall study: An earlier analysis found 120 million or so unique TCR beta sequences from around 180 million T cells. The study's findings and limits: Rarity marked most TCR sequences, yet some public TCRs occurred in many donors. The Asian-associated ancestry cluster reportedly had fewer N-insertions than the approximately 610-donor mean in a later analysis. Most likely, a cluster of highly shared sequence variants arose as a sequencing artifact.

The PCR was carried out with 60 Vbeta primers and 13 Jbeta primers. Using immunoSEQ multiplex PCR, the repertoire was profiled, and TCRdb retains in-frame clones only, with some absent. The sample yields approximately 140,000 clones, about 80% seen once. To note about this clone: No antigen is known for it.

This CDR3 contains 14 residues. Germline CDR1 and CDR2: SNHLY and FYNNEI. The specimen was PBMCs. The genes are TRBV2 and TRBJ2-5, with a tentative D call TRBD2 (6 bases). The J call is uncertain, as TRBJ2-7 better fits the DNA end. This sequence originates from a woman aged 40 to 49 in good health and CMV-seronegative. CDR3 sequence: CASSEGRDPYEQYF. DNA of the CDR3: TGTGCCAGCAGTGAAGGGAGGGATCCCTACGAGCAGTACTTC.